This T cell receptor beta chain was recorded in a study of response to subunit inactivated influenza vaccine. Overall study results and limits: The authors suggested that every seasonal influenza vaccination recruits few new T cells.

This clonotype was recorded at least ten times. Its antigen is currently unknown. TCRdb re-called the RT-PCR reads with MiXCR, one entry per CDR3 protein. The sample comprises about 700,000 distinct CDR3 sequences, 15% to 19% of which are singletons, and around a tenth rests with the top ten. The CDR3 sequence is 14 residues long. Germline loops: CDR1 DFQATT, CDR2 SNEGSKA (reference sequence). Trimming shortened V by 3 bases and J by 2 bases, and 14 bases separated the two germline ends. The chain combines TRBV20-1 with TRBJ2-7; D not certain. Material: PBMCs from blood, obtained roughly 13 days after vaccination. This receptor was taken from a man over 45 who received an inactivated influenza vaccine. In nucleotides, the CDR3 is TGCAGTGCTAGCTTTGGCGCCGACCCCTACGAGCAGTACTTC. It codes for CSASFGADPYEQYF.